This TCR beta chain was documented in a study of blood T cell repertoires in COVID-19. About the research overall: T cells, B-cell-depleted T cells, or PBMCs provided the cDNA or gDNA that served as material.

Germline assignment: CDR1 SGHKS and CDR2 YYEKEE (reference sequence). This CDR3 has 15 amino acids. The V and J ends lost 7 bases and 8 bases, in that order; junction bases with no gene match: 15. Using immunoSEQ multiplex PCR, the repertoire was profiled, and TCRdb retains in-frame clones only, with some absent. In the table there are 150,000 or so clones, around four fifths of which are singletons. A single count supports this clone. This sequence was found in a human donor in a cohort sampled during active COVID-19. The source material was peripheral blood. The genes are TRBV5-5 and TRBJ1-2; 9 nucleotides align to TRBD1. The DNA for the CDR3 is TGTGCCAGCTCACTTGGGGACAGGGTTCCTTGGGGCTACACCTTC. Its translation is CASSLGDRVPWGYTF. The whole variable domain, remainder taken from reference TRBV5-5 and TRBJ1-2, is DAGVTQSPTHLIKTRGQQVTLRCSPISGHKSVSWYQQVLGQGPQFIFQYYEKEERGRGNFPDRFSARQFPNYSSELNVNALLLGDSALYLCASSLGDRVPWGYTFGSGTRLTVV.